This T cell receptor (beta chain) appears in the sequencing data of a study of technical replicates of blood from a handful of donors. Germline values: CDR1 SGHNT, CDR2 YYREEE (reference sequence). CDR3 length: 15 residues. Trimming pared 2 bases from V and 1 base from J, leaving 10 bases between. Profiled with immunoSEQ multiplex PCR; TCRdb holds only in-frame clones, not every one. Here the sample spans some 68,000 clones, nearly 97% being singletons. This clone was detected a few times. The sample comprised T cells isolated from PBMCs. The sequence derives from a human donor in good health. The J gene is TRBJ1-5, the V gene TRBV5-4; D gene unclear. The CDR3 coding sequence is TGTGCCAGCAGCTTAGGCGCCGGGAGCAATCAGCCCCAGCATTTT. This translates into CASSLGAGSNQPQHF.